The source of this TCR beta chain is a study of molecular identifiers for immune sequencing clone quantification. About the study: Across replicate runs, RNA obtained from about 21,000 or 97,000 naive CD8 cells was divided into five, with four undergoing sequencing.

A single record per CDR3 protein comes from TCRdb applying MiXCR to the PCR reads. The data hold about 40,000 distinct CDR3 sequences, with 15% to 20% observed a single time. This clonotype was detected ten times or more. Its matching antigen is unknown. The CDR3 has 15 residues. V shed 5 bases, J shed 5 bases, and the junction held 10 bases outside the gene matches. The germline V gene encodes CDR1 MNHEY and CDR2 SMNVEV (reference sequence). General study findings and limits: Jurkat TCR RNA spiked in from one cell reportedly remained identifiable amid some 950,000 naive cells. The share of molecules held by clones above 20 RNA copies was over 98% in effector cells and under 1% in naive cells.

Naive CD8 T cells were picked out by sorting for CD8+CD4-CCR7+CD45RA+. This receptor was obtained from a human donor in good health. Some libraries in this study had Jurkat cell RNA spiked in. Sequencing was performed on naive CD8+ T cells from blood, with Jurkat cell RNA spiked in. As for subset: FACS-sorted CD8+CD4-CCR7+CD45RA+ naive T cells. The V and J genes are TRBV27 and TRBJ2-5, with 8 bases identical to TRBD1. Here the CDR3 DNA reads TGTGCCAGCAGTGACCCAGGGGGCGCGGGGGAGACCCAGTACTTC. The encoded protein is CASSDPGGAGETQYF.